This T cell receptor beta chain was captured by sequencing in a study of T-cell reconstitution after alpha-beta-depleted transplantation in children. Study outcomes and limitations: At one year after transplant, newly produced T cells mostly accounted for T-cell counts and diversity. Surviving thymic progenitors and recipient T cells were the source of high TCRbeta diversity at day 60 in some patients. Reported findings indicate that, about two months after transplant, alpha-beta T cells came from several hundred expanded clones, which were derived from non-depleted graft cells.

The ends were cut back, 3 bases at V and 1 base at J, with 14 bases in the middle. The CDR3 extends over 16 amino acids. In germline, CDR1 is SGHAT, CDR2 FQNNGV. Using unique molecular identifiers, the investigators prepared the TCRbeta library. MiXCR, run by TCRdb on the PCR reads, gives a single entry per CDR3 protein. The table shows just over 950,000 distinct CDR3 sequences, with about 29% occurring only once. A note on this clonotype: Its specificity is not known.

The source was PBMCs, mostly from graft donor cells, collected 360 days after TCRalphabeta/CD19-depleted stem cell transplant. The receptor was isolated from a boy under three years old who had a stem cell transplant for SCID, so the T cells may come from the graft donor. The chain recombines TRBV11-2 with TRBJ2-3; D may match TRBD1 or TRBD2 (5 bases each). The CDR3 region has the DNA TGTGCCAGCAGCTTTCGAGGGGAAAGGGGCACAGATACGCAGTATTTT. This translates into CASSFRGERGTDTQYF.